This T cell receptor beta chain was recovered during a study of glioma-infiltrating T cells after dendritic cell vaccination. Study details: Dendritic cells derived from monocytes and pulsed with autologous tumor lysate formed the vaccine.

Study-wide results and caveats: Survival was not directly related to TCR clonality in these patients.

This clone was detected only a few times. Its specificity is not known. TCRdb keeps only in-frame clones here, not all; method: immunoSEQ multiplex PCR. The sample contains just under 85,000 clones, roughly 90% of which appear only once. Selection required adequate fresh-frozen tumor tissue plus more than two years' survival data. This receptor was obtained from a human donor with glioblastoma. Sequencing was performed on blood, taken before dendritic cell vaccination.

In DNA, the CDR3 is TGTGCCAGCAGCACCGAGACAGAGCATGGCTACACCTTC. Its protein product is CASSTETEHGYTF. The genes are TRBV27 and TRBJ1-2, with D maybe TRBD1 (5 bases). Per the germline V gene, CDR1 is MNHEY and CDR2 is SMNVEV (reference sequence). V shed 6 bases and J shed 6 bases, with 14 bases lying between them. CDR3 size: 13 residues.